Shown below are 7 T cell receptor beta chains from a single sample sequenced in a study of T-cell memory formation after mild COVID-19. TCRdb re-called the 5' RACE reads with MiXCR, one entry per CDR3 protein. Found here are 300,000 to 400,000 distinct CDR3 sequences, roughly 15% of them singletons; the top ten hold about 22%. Sequencing was performed on PBMCs or a T cell subset sorted from them (not recorded which). The source of these receptors is a man aged 18 to 35 who had mild COVID-19 (a few samples of this study predate the infection). Cell type and time point are not known.

This chain joins TRBV12-3 or TRBV12-4 and TRBJ1-1; D not certain. CDR3 length: 14 amino acids. V was clipped by 7 bases and J by 1 base, with 13 bases between them. The CDR3 bases are TGTGCCAGCACCCGTGCGAGCTGGAACACTGAAGCTTTCTTT. Translation: CASTRASWNTEAFF.

This clonotype was counted between two and nine times. The chain employs TRBV29-1 and TRBJ2-2; D remains unclear. The CDR3 length is 13 residues. Germline V CDR1 and CDR2: SQVTM, ANQGSEA. The V and J ends lost 5 bases and 1 base respectively, with 8 bases between them. As DNA, the CDR3 is TGCAGCGTTTCTAACCTGAACACCGGGGAGCTGTTTTTT. It yields the protein CSVSNLNTGELFF.

The table lists this clonotype with a few counts. V is TRBV6-2 or TRBV6-3 and J is TRBJ1-1; 8 nucleotides match TRBD1. This CDR3 has 18 amino acids. The V gene's germline CDR1 is MNHEY and CDR2 SVGEGT. V lost 6 bases, J lost 3 bases, and 18 bases stayed unmatched. CDR3 nucleotide sequence: TGTGCCAGCAGCTTCGTAAAAGGACAGGGCCATCGGGACACTGAAGCTTTCTTT. Translation: CASSFVKGQGHRDTEAFF.

This clonotype appeared a few times. The gene calls are TRBV24-1 and TRBJ1-1; D unclear. CDR3 length: 13 amino acids. Looked up from germline, CDR1 is KGHDR and CDR2 is SFDVKD. The V end lost 7 bases, the J end lost 1 base, and 9 bases lay between the germline ends. The CDR3 spells CATRSVGNTEAFF. CDR3 bases: TGTGCCACCAGATCTGTAGGGAACACTGAAGCTTTCTTT.

The chain employs TRBV4-1 and TRBJ2-7, with D hard to call. Germline V gene data show CDR1 as MGHRA and CDR2 as YSYEKL. This CDR3 is built from 16 residues. Between the trimmed V and J ends, which lost 3 bases and 2 bases, there was a span of 17 bases. The CDR3 sequence: CASSQLPRQNTYEQYF. In DNA form, the CDR3 reads TGCGCCAGCAGCCAGCTACCTAGGCAGAATACCTACGAGCAGTACTTC.

This clonotype showed up just a few times. V and J are TRBV11-2 and TRBJ2-1; 12 bases are a match to TRBD1. The germline CDR1 and CDR2 sequences are SGHAT and FQNNGV. This CDR3 is built from 14 residues. The V segment lost 4 bases and the J segment 12 bases; nucleotides outside the gene matches: 7. CDR3 bases: TGTGCCAGCAGCTCGGGGACAGGGGGCTTTGGGCAGTTCTTC. As protein: CASSSGTGGFGQFF.

In its sample, this clonotype was seen a few times. The rearrangement uses TRBV11-2 and TRBJ2-1; 14 bases agree with TRBD2. The CDR3 contains 19 residues. The germline CDR1 and CDR2 sequences are SGHAT and FQNNGV. The trim removed 6 bases at V and 4 bases at J, leaving 14 bases unmatched. CDR3 coding DNA: TGTGCCAGCAGAGTCGGACTAGCGGGGGGCCTCATTATTTACAATGAGCAGTTCTTC. Its translation: CASRVGLAGGLIIYNEQFF.